The rows below give T cell receptor beta chains drawn from one sample of a study of T cells in Graves' hyperthyroidism and ophthalmopathy. MiXCR, applied by TCRdb to the multiplex PCR reads, yields one record per CDR3 protein. There are fewer than 500,000 distinct CDR3 sequences in the sample; about 14% occur only once, and around a fifth lies in the top ten. The sequenced sample was blood. The source of these receptors is a woman in her twenties or thirties with Graves' ophthalmopathy. Each CDR3 is given with its conserved first and last residue. The D gene is left open where the match is weak. Part of the rows lack a size; the others show once, few, many or a class for expanded clones.

TRBJ2-5,TRBV6-1,-,many,TGTGCCAGCAAGGATAGGATACCCCAAGAGACCCAGTACTTC,CASKDRIPQETQYF
TRBJ2-2,TRBV27,TRBD1,many,TGTGCCAGCAGTTTCCGGGACAGGGGATTGAACACCGGGGAGCTGTTTTTT,CASSFRDRGLNTGELFF
TRBJ1-2,TRBV20-1,-,many,TGCAGTGCTAAGCGGACAAGCAGCTATGGCTACACCTTC,CSAKRTSSYGYTF
TRBJ1-1,TRBV15,-,many,TGTGCCACCAGCAGAGATTCGACACCTCTCACTGAAGCTTTCTTT,CATSRDSTPLTEAFF
TRBJ2-7,TRBV6-2/TRBV6-3,-,once,TGTGCCAGCAGTCACCCATATCAGGCCTACGAGCAGTGCTTC,CASSHPYQAYEQCF
TRBJ1-5,TRBV6-1,-,many,TGTGCCAGCAGTGATCCCGGGACGCGGCAGCCCCAGCATTTT,CASSDPGTRQPQHF
TRBJ2-1,TRBV5-1,-,many,TGCGCCAGCAGCTTGGAGGCGGAAGGCTCCTACAATGAGCAGTTCTTC,CASSLEAEGSYNEQFF
TRBJ1-2,TRBV5-5,TRBD1,many,TGTGCCAGCAGCCTGCGGGGACAGGAGGGCTATGGCTACACCTTC,CASSLRGQEGYGYTF
TRBJ1-1,TRBV2,-,many,TGTGCCAGCAGGGCGGCTGAAGCTTTCTTT,CASRAAEAFF
TRBJ2-7,TRBV15,-,many,TGTGCCACCAGCACAGGCGGCGACGGCCCCGCTGAGCAGTACTTC,CATSTGGDGPAEQYF
TRBJ1-2,TRBV7-2,-,many,TGTGCCAGCAACCTGGGGGCAGGGAAGGCCTATGGCTACACCTTC,CASNLGAGKAYGYTF
TRBJ2-7,TRBV24-1,-,many,TGTGCCACCAGTGACGAGCAGTACGAGCAGTACTTC,CATSDEQYEQYF
TRBJ1-5,TRBV12-3/TRBV12-4,TRBD1,few,TGTGCCAGCAGGATACTGGGACAGGTCCATCAGCCCCAGCATTTT,CASRILGQVHQPQHF
TRBJ2-5,TRBV9,-,few,TGTGCCAGCAGCGTAGCGGCTCTAGCGTCGGGGGAGACCCAGTACTTC,CASSVAALASGETQYF
TRBJ1-1,TRBV12-5,-,many,TGTGCTAGTGGTGGAGGGGCAGATGGGAACACTGAAGCTTTCTTT,CASGGGADGNTEAFF
TRBJ1-6,TRBV4-1,TRBD1,few,TGCGCCAGCAGCTTGCCTTCGGCGGGACAGGGGACGGGAAAGCTCGATAATTCACCCCTCCACTTT,CASSLPSAGQGTGKLDNSPLHF
TRBJ2-7,TRBV12-3/TRBV12-4,-,many,TGTGCCAGCAGTTTTTTGATGGGGGACGAGCAGTACTTC,CASSFLMGDEQYF
TRBJ2-7,TRBV5-8,-,many,TGTGCCAGCAGCTTGCTCAGAACCTACGAGCAGTACTTC,CASSLLRTYEQYF
TRBJ2-3,TRBV10-2,-,few,TGCGCCAGCAGTGAGTCCGGGGGAGACACAGATACGCAGTATTTT,CASSESGGDTDTQYF
TRBJ2-3,TRBV20-1,-,-,TGCAGTGCCAGACAGGGCACAGATACGCAGTATTTT,CSARQGTDTQYF
TRBJ1-5,TRBV20-1,TRBD1,-,TGCAGTGCTAGATTGGTTACAGGGGGATCTCAGCCCCAGCATTTT,CSARLVTGGSQPQHF
TRBJ2-7,TRBV20-1,-,-,TGCAGTGCTAGAGTTCGGCACAGCCTATCCTACGAGCAGTACTTC,CSARVRHSLSYEQYF
TRBJ2-3,TRBV7-2,TRBD2,many,TGTGCCAGCAGCTTTTGGACTAGCGGGGGATCAGGAGATACGCAGTATTTT,CASSFWTSGGSGDTQYF
TRBJ2-7,TRBV28,-,many,TGTGCCAGCAGTTCCAGGGGAACCTACGAGCAGTACTTC,CASSSRGTYEQYF
TRBJ1-5,TRBV3-1,-,-,TGTGCCAGCAGCCGACCACGATCGCCCCAGCATTTT,CASSRPRSPQHF
TRBJ2-1,TRBV7-3,TRBD2,few,TGTGCCAGCAGCAGCGGGGGGGCCTATTCCAATGAGCAGTTCTTC,CASSSGGAYSNEQFF
TRBJ2-5,TRBV28,TRBD1,few,TGTGCCAGCAGTGACCGGGACAGGGTTGGAGAGACCCAGTACTTC,CASSDRDRVGETQYF